A single sample gave rise to the 3 T cell receptor beta chains below, sequenced in a study of Ad26.COV2.S vaccination and SARS-CoV-2 variants (dated by TCRdb to 2020 to 2023). The library was built by means of the immunoSEQ multiplex PCR assay. As stored in TCRdb, this immuneACCESS dataset retains in-frame rearrangements with V and J assigned. A fraction of the clones does not appear; measured against another copy, unresolved V genes explain less than half of the discrepancy, and the remainder lacks a known reason. This sample comprises more than 120,000 clones, roughly 89% of them detected only once. Clones ranked in the top ten supply 4% to 6% of the sample. Per the publication, the time point label means: individuals recovered from natural SARS-CoV-2 infection. Material: peripheral blood, obtained after recovery from COVID-19. The receptors stem from a human donor who had recovered from COVID-19.

The genes are TRBV28 and TRBJ1-5, with D possibly TRBD1 on 6 matching bases. Trimming took off 3 bases at V and 0 bases at J, with 9 bases between the two ends. Germline CDR1 and CDR2: MDHEN and SYDVKM. The length of the CDR3 is 15 residues. CDR3 in amino acids: CASSLVGGSNQPQHF. DNA of the CDR3: TGTGCCAGCAGTTTGGTAGGGGGTAGCAATCAGCCCCAGCATTTT.

This chain joins TRBV19 and TRBJ1-1; 9 bases map to TRBD1. The CDR3 extends over 14 amino acids. The V gene's germline CDR1 is LNHDA and CDR2 SQIVND (reference sequence). Trimming took 4 bases from V and 7 from J; bases not matched to a gene: 7. Here the CDR3 DNA reads TGTGCCAGTAGTACGGGGACAGGGCAACATGAAGCTTTCTTT. Its translation is CASSTGTGQHEAFF.

This clone was observed a few times. CDR3 region: CSVGWGLGEQYF. Written as DNA, the CDR3 is TGCAGCGTTGGCTGGGGCCTAGGCGAGCAGTACTTC. This rearrangement joins TRBV29-1 to TRBJ2-7; perhaps TRBD1 as D (5 bases). This CDR3 contains 12 residues. The germline V gene has CDR1 SQVTM and CDR2 ANQGSEA. Trimming stripped 4 bases from V and 6 bases from J, with 13 bases between.